This T cell receptor beta chain was observed in a study of T cells after yellow fever vaccination. Concerning this clonotype: Its antigen is not known.

Study results and limitations: The booster saw the reappearance of most primary-vaccination clones (96% CD4, about 85% CD8). Peaking on day 5 versus 15, the secondary response was faster but weaker.

TCR cDNA, made by 5'RACE template switching, carried an added universal primer site and UMIs. TCRdb re-analysed the 5' RACE reads in MiXCR, keeping a single row per CDR3 protein. The sample carries a few hundred thousand distinct CDR3 sequences, approximately 8% recorded once. This specimen consisted of PBMCs, obtained approximately 40 days after the first yellow fever vaccination. The source is a young man who received the YFV17D yellow fever vaccine.

CDR3 protein: CASSSRGYNQPQHF. CDR3 bases: TGTGCCAGCAGTTCCAGGGGTTACAATCAGCCCCAGCATTTT. The V and J genes are TRBV28 and TRBJ1-5; a weak D match, TRBD1 (6 bases). CDR1 and CDR2 from the germline V gene are MDHEN and SYDVKM. The CDR3 sequence is 14 residues long. V lost 4 bases and J lost 3, with 10 bases in between.